This T cell receptor (beta chain) was profiled in a study of beta chain features in type 1 diabetes. The study's findings and limits: All four CD4+ subsets of Type 1 diabetes patients contained TCRB CDR3s that were moderately but significantly shorter. The naive, central memory and Treg TCRB repertoires of patients appeared to be more similar to one another than those of healthy donors.

In the case of this clone: Its antigen remains unidentified.

Germline V lookup: CDR1 SQVTM, CDR2 ANQGSEA. The CDR3 is 11 residues long. V lost 7 bases and J lost 5, with 12 bases in between. TCRB transcripts that were expressed got sequenced, as all of the isolated RNA had been reverse transcribed. The table came from immunoSEQ multiplex PCR; TCRdb's copy has only in-frame clones and leaves some out. The table has roughly 260,000 clones, roughly 20% seen once. The specimen sequenced was naive CD4+ T cells from blood. This rearrangement joins TRBV29-1 to TRBJ2-7, with a weak D call TRBD2 (5 bases). The source is a woman in her thirties or forties with type 1 diabetes. The CDR3 sequence: CSAVRGNEQYF. Here the CDR3 DNA reads TGCAGCGCCGTACGGGGTAACGAGCAGTACTTC.